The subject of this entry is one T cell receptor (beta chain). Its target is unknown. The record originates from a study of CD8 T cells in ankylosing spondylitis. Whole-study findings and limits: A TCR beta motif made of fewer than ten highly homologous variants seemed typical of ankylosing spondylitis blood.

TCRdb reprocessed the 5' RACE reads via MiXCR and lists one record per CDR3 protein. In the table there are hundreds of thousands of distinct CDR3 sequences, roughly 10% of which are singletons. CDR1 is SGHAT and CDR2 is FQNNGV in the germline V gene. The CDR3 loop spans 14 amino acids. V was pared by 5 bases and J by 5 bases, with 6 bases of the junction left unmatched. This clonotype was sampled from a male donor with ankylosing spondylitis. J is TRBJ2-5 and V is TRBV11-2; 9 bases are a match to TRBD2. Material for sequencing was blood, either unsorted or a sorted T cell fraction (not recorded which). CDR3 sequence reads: CASSAGGPRETQYF. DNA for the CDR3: TGTGCCAGCAGCGCGGGGGGGCCGAGGGAGACCCAGTACTTC.